The clone carrying this T cell receptor (beta chain) was detected a few times. This entry is derived from a study of blood T cell repertoires in COVID-19. Study background: The United States, Italy and Spain were the sources of the acute and convalescent COVID-19 samples. The cDNA or gDNA used as material had been derived from T cells, B-cell-depleted T cells, or PBMCs.

How the authors handled the data: Amplified reference gene primers provided the basis for estimating nucleated cell counts. Produced via immunoSEQ multiplex PCR; TCRdb's table is partial and in-frame only. For V, J and clone size, that table is used; D and trimming come from the DNA. The sample records approximately 99,000 clones, over 80% being singletons. Germline CDR1 and CDR2: DFQATT and SNEGSKA (reference sequence). The ends were cut back, 3 bases at V and 0 bases at J, with 14 bases in the middle. The CDR3 is 15 amino acids. The V gene is TRBV20-1, the J gene TRBJ1-1; D unresolved. Sequencing input: peripheral blood. This TCR was sampled from a man aged 65 to 85 with active or convalescent COVID-19. In DNA, the CDR3 is TGCAGTGCTAGTGACCCGGGTTTCCTGAACACTGAAGCTTTCTTT. This gives the protein CSASDPGFLNTEAFF.